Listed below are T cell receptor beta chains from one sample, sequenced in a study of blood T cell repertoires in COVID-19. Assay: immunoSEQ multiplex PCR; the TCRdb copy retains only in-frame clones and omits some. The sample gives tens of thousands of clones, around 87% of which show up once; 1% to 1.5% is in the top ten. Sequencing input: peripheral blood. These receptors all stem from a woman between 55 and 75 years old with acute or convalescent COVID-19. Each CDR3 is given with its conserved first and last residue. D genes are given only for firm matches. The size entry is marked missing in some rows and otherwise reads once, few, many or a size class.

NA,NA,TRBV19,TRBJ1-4,TGTGCCAGTAGTTGGTTCCGCGGGGAGAATGGAAAACTGTTTTTT,CASSWFRGENGKLFF
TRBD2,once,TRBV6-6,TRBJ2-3,TGTGCCAGCAGTCCAGGGTTCACTAGCGGGGTGAGCACAGATACGCAGTATTTT,CASSPGFTSGVSTDTQYF
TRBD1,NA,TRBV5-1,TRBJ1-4,TGCGCCAGCAGTCCAGGCTCGGGACAGGGAAATGAAAAACTGTTTTTT,CASSPGSGQGNEKLFF
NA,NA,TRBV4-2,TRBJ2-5,TGTGCCAGCAGTCCGGAGGACCTAGAGACCCAGTACTTC,CASSPEDLETQYF
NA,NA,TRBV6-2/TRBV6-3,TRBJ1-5,TGTGCCAGCAGTTACCGGGGACGGAGGGGCAATCAGCCCCAGCATTTT,CASSYRGRRGNQPQHF
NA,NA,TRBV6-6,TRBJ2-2,TGTGCCAGCAGTCCCGGGACAAGATTCACCGGGGAGCTGTTTTTT,CASSPGTRFTGELFF
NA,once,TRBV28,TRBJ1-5,TGTGCCAGCAGTTTTTTTTTCTCTATCCGGCGGTCCAATCAGCCCCAGCATTTT,CASSFFFSIRRSNQPQHF
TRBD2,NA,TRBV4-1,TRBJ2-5,TGCGCCAGCAGCCAACTAGCGGGAGAAGAGACCCAGTACTTC,CASSQLAGEETQYF
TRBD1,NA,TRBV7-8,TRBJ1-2,TGTGCCAGCAGCCTAATAGTGACAGGGGCCTATGGCTACACCTTC,CASSLIVTGAYGYTF
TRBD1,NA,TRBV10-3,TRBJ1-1,TGTGCCATCAGTGAAGGGGACAGGGGTGGTGAAGCTTTCTTT,CAISEGDRGGEAFF
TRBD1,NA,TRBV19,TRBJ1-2,TGTGCCAGTAGGGGGACAGGGGGAGGCTATGGCTACACCTTC,CASRGTGGGYGYTF
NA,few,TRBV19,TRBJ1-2,TGTGCCAGTAAGCTGAGCGGACAGCTCATAGTCTATGGCTACACCTTC,CASKLSGQLIVYGYTF
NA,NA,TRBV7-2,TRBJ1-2,TGTGCCAGCAGCAGAGGAGGGGTGGAAGGCTACACCTTC,CASSRGGVEGYTF
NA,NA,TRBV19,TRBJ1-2,TGTGCCAGTAGTATCCCTCAGAGGGCAACTAACTATGGCTACACCTTC,CASSIPQRATNYGYTF
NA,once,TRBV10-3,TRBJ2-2,TGTGCCATCAATGTCGCGGGCTCGGCGAACACCGGGGAGCTGTTTTTT,CAINVAGSANTGELFF
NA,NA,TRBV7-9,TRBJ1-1,TGTGCCAGCAGCTCTTCCGGGAACACTGAAGCTTTCTTT,CASSSSGNTEAFF
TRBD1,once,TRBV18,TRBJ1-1,TGTGCCAGCTCACCACTCAGCGACAGGGGGCTACTGAACACTGAAGCTTTCTTT,CASSPLSDRGLLNTEAFF
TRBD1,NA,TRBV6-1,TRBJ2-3,TGTGCCAGCAGTGAAAGATTCTCAGGGGGCCCAGATACGCAGTATTTT,CASSERFSGGPDTQYF
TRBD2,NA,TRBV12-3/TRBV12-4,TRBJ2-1,TGTGCCAGCACCACTAGCGGGAGCGATGAGCAGTTCTTC,CASTTSGSDEQFF
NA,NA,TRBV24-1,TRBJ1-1,TGTGCCACCAGTGATCCCGACACCCGGCGGGGGGCTTTCTTT,CATSDPDTRRGAFF
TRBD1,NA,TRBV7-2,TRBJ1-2,TGTGCCAGCAGCTTAACCCGGACAGGCGTCTACACCTTC,CASSLTRTGVYTF
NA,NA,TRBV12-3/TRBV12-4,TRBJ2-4,TGTGCCAGCAGCCCGGTCAAAAACATTCAGTACTTC,CASSPVKNIQYF
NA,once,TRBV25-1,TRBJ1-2,TGTGCCAGCAGTGGTGGAGGGGATAACTATGGCTACACCTTC,CASSGGGDNYGYTF
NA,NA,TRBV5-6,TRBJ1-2,TGTGCCAGCAGCGGGAGGGGGAACTATGGCTACACCTTC,CASSGRGNYGYTF